One and the same sample provided the 28 T cell receptor beta chains below, sequenced in a study of blood T cells in healthy people across ages. Combining a sample-barcoded 5' primer with a J-beta primer mix, a second PCR ran for roughly 6 to 12 cycles. Each CDR3 protein is one row after TCRdb ran MiXCR on the 5' RACE reads. The data show around 990,000 distinct CDR3 sequences, around 27% seen once. This sample also belongs to another study, concerning T cells of mothers and their children.

Sequencing input: blood. The receptor set was obtained from a girl aged 2-15 years in good health.

The chain has TRBV20-1 and TRBJ2-3, with D perhaps matching TRBD2 (6 bases). V lost 1 base and J lost 2, with 19 bases in between. Per the germline V gene, CDR1 is DFQATT and CDR2 is SNEGSKA (reference sequence). The CDR3 extends over 17 amino acids. In DNA form, the CDR3 reads TGCAGTGCTAGAGCGGGGGAAGGAGCGGGCGTCACAGATACGCAGTATTTT. The encoded protein is CSARAGEGAGVTDTQYF.

This clonotype was detected a few times. V usage is TRBV28 and J usage is TRBJ2-1, with D tentatively TRBD1 (5 bases). Germline assignment: CDR1 MDHEN and CDR2 SYDVKM. The CDR3 sequence is 14 residues long. V lost 3 bases and J 13 bases, leaving 19 bases between the germline ends. The DNA for the CDR3 is TGTGCCAGCAGTTTCCTGCAGGGTCGTTTGCCCCAGTTCTTC. Amino acid sequence: CASSFLQGRLPQFF.

The chain recombines TRBV7-2 with TRBJ2-7; 7 positions match TRBD1. V gave up 4 bases and J gave up 2 bases; unmatched junction bases: 5. In germline, CDR1 is SGHTA, CDR2 FQGNSA. The CDR3 sequence is 14 residues long. For the CDR3, the DNA is TGTGCCAGCAGCTCTGGACAGGTTACCTACGAGCAGTACTTC. This encodes CASSSGQVTYEQYF.

This chain connects TRBV15 to TRBJ2-3, with 7 bases lining up with TRBD2. CDR1 is LNHNV, CDR2 YYDKDF, per germline (reference sequence). V was clipped by 4 bases and J by 0 bases; unmatched bases: 7. The CDR3 sequence is 16 residues long. The CDR3 reads CATSTRAGTSTDTQYF. The CDR3 nucleotides read TGTGCCACCAGCACCAGAGCGGGAACTAGCACAGATACGCAGTATTTT. Supplemented by reference TRBV15 and TRBJ2-3, the full variable domain reads DAMVIQNPRYQVTQFGKPVTLSCSQTLNHNVMYWYQQKSSQAPKLLFHYYDKDFNNEADTPDNFQSRRPNTSFCFLDIRSPGLGDTAMYLCATSTRAGTSTDTQYFGPGTRLTVL.

The chain links TRBV7-9 to TRBJ1-3; maybe TRBD1 (6 bases). The germline V gene encodes CDR1 SEHNR and CDR2 FQNEAQ (reference sequence). V was pared by 0 bases and J by 2 bases, with 17 bases between. The CDR3 contains 18 residues. CDR3 sequence reads: CASSLASCRGAPGNTIYF. In DNA form, the CDR3 reads TGTGCCAGCAGCTTAGCAAGTTGTCGGGGGGCTCCTGGAAACACCATATATTTT.

This clonotype was observed a handful of times. The chain links TRBV7-3 to TRBJ2-3; D gene uncertain. CDR3 size: 14 residues. The germline V and J ends were trimmed by 2 bases and 2 bases, with 8 bases remaining between them. The germline CDR1 and CDR2 sequences are SGHTA and FQGTGA. In DNA form, the CDR3 reads TGTGCCAGCAGCTTAGAGTCTCCCACAGATACGCAGTATTTT. Translation: CASSLESPTDTQYF. The whole variable domain, remainder taken from reference TRBV7-3 and TRBJ2-3, is GAGVSQTPSNKVTEKGKYVELRCDPISGHTALYWYRQSLGQGPEFLIYFQGTGAADDSGLPNDRFFAVRPEGSVSTLKIQRTERGDSAVYLCASSLESPTDTQYFGPGTRLTVL.

The chain recombines TRBV11-3 with TRBJ1-1; 7 bases line up with TRBD1. The V segment lost 1 base and the J segment 1 base; nucleotides outside the gene matches: 3. CDR1 and CDR2 (germline): SGHNT, YENEEA. CDR3 length: 15 amino acids. CDR3 sequence: CASSLAGGKNTEAFF. DNA of the CDR3: TGTGCCAGCAGCTTAGCAGGGGGTAAGAACACTGAAGCTTTCTTT.

This clonotype was observed a few times. The rearrangement uses TRBV28 and TRBJ1-4, with D maybe TRBD1 (6 bases). Trimming pared 6 bases from V and 7 bases from J, leaving 15 bases between. Germline CDR1 is MDHEN and CDR2 is SYDVKM. CDR3 size: 14 residues. The CDR3 here is CASRGGGQSEKLFF. The CDR3 coding sequence is TGTGCCAGCAGAGGAGGGGGGCAATCTGAAAAACTGTTTTTT.

The rearrangement links TRBV12-3 or TRBV12-4 to TRBJ2-7, with D unresolved. Trimming pared 5 bases from V and 1 base from J, leaving 6 bases between. The CDR3 runs to 12 residues. CDR3 sequence (DNA): TGTGCCAGCAGTCCTAAATCCTACGAGCAGTACTTC. Residues: CASSPKSYEQYF.

The CDR3 region has the DNA TGCAGCGTTGAATGGGCGGGAGGGCCCAATGAGCAGTTCTTC. This sequence encodes CSVEWAGGPNEQFF. The chain recombines TRBV29-1 with TRBJ2-1, with 9 bases fitting TRBD2. The CDR3 runs 14 residues. Germline V lookup: CDR1 SQVTM, CDR2 ANQGSEA. Germline trimming cut 2 bases from V and 6 bases from J; bases unmatched to any gene: 5.

The rearrangement joins TRBV20-1 to TRBJ2-5; no definite D call. This CDR3 is built from 12 residues. Germline lookup yields CDR1 DFQATT and CDR2 SNEGSKA (reference sequence). Trimming took off 6 bases at V and 5 bases at J, with 13 bases between the two ends. CDR3 in DNA: TGCAGTGCAATCCGCCTTGGGGAGACCCAGTACTTC. Its protein is CSAIRLGETQYF.

The chain joins TRBV7-9 to TRBJ2-5; D is possibly TRBD2 (6 bases). The J call may be mistaken, given a closer DNA end match to TRBJ2-7. This CDR3 is 14 amino acids long. Germline lookup yields CDR1 SEHNR and CDR2 FQNEAQ (reference sequence). The CDR3 region is CASSQSGVPGEQYF. CDR3 DNA sequence: TGTGCCAGCAGCCAATCGGGGGTTCCGGGCGAGCAGTACTTC.

As for this clonotype: The CDR3 ends on some other residue instead of the conserved phenylalanine or tryptophan, so this is likely a read error. The rearrangement links TRBV7-9 to TRBJ2-1; 9 nucleotides line up with TRBD1. The V gene's germline CDR1 is SEHNR and CDR2 FQNEAQ (reference sequence). This CDR3 has 14 amino acids. The junction had 10 bases not matched to a gene; V was cut back by 9 bases and J by 7 bases. The CDR3 spells CASQGQGIVNEQFL. DNA for the CDR3: TGTGCCAGTCAGGGACAGGGCATTGTGAATGAGCAGTTCCTC.

The chain combines TRBV20-1 with TRBJ1-5, with TRBD1 as a possible D gene (5 bases). From germline, CDR1 is DFQATT and CDR2 SNEGSKA (reference sequence). The length of the CDR3 is 12 residues. The CDR3: CNAQTDDQPQHF. CDR3 coding DNA: TGCAATGCCCAGACAGACGATCAGCCCCAGCATTTT.

The chain has TRBV7-9 and TRBJ2-4; 7 nucleotides agree with TRBD1. This CDR3 has 16 residues. V was pared by 7 bases and J by 8 bases, with 17 bases of the junction left unmatched. Germline V gene sequence: CDR1 SEHNR, CDR2 FQNEAQ (reference sequence). The CDR3 nucleotides read TGTGCCAGCAATGGCCACACAACAGACCAGGGGGACATTCAGTACTTC. Residues: CASNGHTTDQGDIQYF.

J is TRBJ2-7 and V is TRBV9; D perhaps matches TRBD2 (6 bases). Germline values: CDR1 SGDLS, CDR2 YYNGEE. The CDR3 covers 17 residues. Deletions cut 0 bases from V and 5 bases from J, with 21 bases between. CDR3 loop: CASSVEWDPAGFNEQYF. The CDR3 DNA sequence: TGTGCCAGCAGCGTAGAGTGGGACCCTGCGGGGTTTAACGAGCAGTACTTC.

The gene calls are TRBV27 and TRBJ2-3; 8 bases fit TRBD1. The germline CDR1 and CDR2 sequences are MNHEY and SMNVEV (reference sequence). The CDR3 consists of 15 residues. The V segment lost 6 bases and the J segment 7 bases; nucleotides outside the gene matches: 12. This chain's CDR3 is CASSQGQVIPHTQYF. As DNA, the CDR3 is TGTGCCAGCAGCCAGGGACAGGTGATTCCCCATACGCAGTATTTT.

V gene TRBV7-6 combines with J gene TRBJ1-6; D unclear. The CDR3 spans 15 residues. Germline CDR1 SGHVS, CDR2 FNYEAQ. The germline V and J ends were trimmed by 5 bases and 0 bases, with 8 bases remaining between them. CDR3 bases: TGTGCCAGCAGCCATGGGAGCTCCTATAATTCACCCCTCCACTTT. This encodes CASSHGSSYNSPLHF.

In this sample, this clonotype turned up many times. The junction and the germline gene differ at one end; a read error may be behind it. The rearrangement uses TRBV11-1 and TRBJ2-1; D perhaps matches TRBD2 (6 bases). CDR3 size: 14 residues. Germline assignment: CDR1 SGHAT and CDR2 FQDESV (reference sequence). This CDR3 reads CASSVADSYNEQFF. CDR3 coding DNA: TGTGCCAGCAGCGTAGCGGACTCCTACAATGAGCAGTTCTTC.

This clonotype came up a few times. The chain uses TRBV9 and TRBJ1-3; D is ambiguous. This CDR3 has 14 residues. Germline CDR1 SGDLS, CDR2 YYNGEE. Trimming removed 4 bases at V and 1 base at J, with 9 bases between. The CDR3 nucleotides read TGTGCCAGCAGCCCACTAACTTCTGGAAACACCATATATTTT. It specifies CASSPLTSGNTIYF. Supplemented by reference TRBV9 and TRBJ1-3, the full variable domain reads DSGVTQTPKHLITATGQRVTLRCSPRSGDLSVYWYQQSLDQGLQFLIQYYNGEERAKGNILERFSAQQFPDLHSELNLSSLELGDSALYFCASSPLTSGNTIYFGEGSWLTVV.

This clonotype has more than one count but fewer than ten. The chain uses TRBV28 and TRBJ1-1; possibly TRBD1 for D (5 bases). Germline CDR1 MDHEN, CDR2 SYDVKM. CDR3 size: 12 residues. V lost 6 bases and J 5 bases, leaving 10 bases between the germline ends. CDR3 residues: CASRIGGTEAFF. For the CDR3, the DNA is TGTGCCAGCAGGATCGGGGGGACTGAAGCTTTCTTT.

The rearrangement links TRBV12-3 or TRBV12-4 to TRBJ2-1; no clear D. The length of the CDR3 is 15 residues. V was cut by 2 bases and J by 7 bases, with 15 bases left in between. Here the CDR3 reads CASSLPPPGFNEQFF. CDR3 in DNA: TGTGCCAGCAGTTTACCCCCCCCGGGCTTTAATGAGCAGTTCTTC.

Of note for this clonotype: A read error may be the cause here, since a much bigger clone is one base away. V usage is TRBV3-1 and J usage is TRBJ2-3, with TRBD2 identical over 7 bases. This CDR3 is 15 amino acids long. CDR1 and CDR2 from the germline V gene are LGHDT and YNNKEL (reference sequence). The CDR3 DNA reads TGTGCCGGCAGCCGCATGCAAGCGGGGAAAGATACGCAGTATTTT. Translation gives CAGSRMQAGKDTQYF.

The gene calls are TRBV27 and TRBJ2-7, with 13 bases lining up with TRBD2. The DNA end is a closer match to TRBJ2-1, so the J assignment may be wrong. CDR1 is MNHEY and CDR2 is SMNVEV in the germline V gene (reference sequence). CDR3 length: 15 amino acids. For the CDR3, the DNA is TGTGCCAGCAGTTTCCGGACTAGCGGGGGAGATGAGCAGTTCTTC. Translated: CASSFRTSGGDEQFF.

The gene calls are TRBV20-1 and TRBJ2-1, with 11 bases that match TRBD2. Germline V gives CDR1 DFQATT, CDR2 SNEGSKA (reference sequence). This CDR3 spans 17 amino acids. The ends lost 6 bases at V and 0 bases at J; junction bases unmatched: 10. CDR3 sequence: CSAITSGRDNSYNEQFF. The CDR3 coding sequence is TGCAGTGCCATTACTAGCGGGAGAGATAACTCCTACAATGAGCAGTTCTTC.

The rearrangement uses TRBV7-6 and TRBJ1-1; 9 bases are a match to TRBD1. This CDR3 is 16 amino acids long. Germline CDR1 and CDR2: SGHVS and FNYEAQ. J was trimmed by 5 bases and V by 5 bases; bases with no gene match: 12. The CDR3 DNA reads TGTGCCAGCAGCGAGGACAGGGGTGCGGGAGGAACTGAAGCTTTCTTT. It codes for CASSEDRGAGGTEAFF.

This clonotype came up a few times. This chain joins TRBV14 and TRBJ1-6; D not certain. V was cut by 1 base and J by 12 bases, with 13 bases left in between. This CDR3 has 14 amino acids. Germline CDR1 reads SGHDN; CDR2 reads FVKESK. CDR3 sequence (DNA): TGTGCCAGCAGCCAAGGGTTTTCCGGGAAACCCCTCCACTTT. Amino acid sequence: CASSQGFSGKPLHF.

A few counts support this clonotype. V is TRBV20-1 and J is TRBJ2-5; D may be TRBD2 (6 bases). The J call may be incorrect, as the DNA end agrees better with TRBJ2-1. The germline gives CDR1 DFQATT, CDR2 SNEGSKA (reference sequence). This CDR3 has 13 residues. CDR3 protein: CSARPVAVSEQFF. CDR3 sequence (DNA): TGCAGTGCTAGACCCGTAGCGGTTAGCGAGCAGTTCTTC.